This TCR beta chain was documented in a study of identical twins. This CDR3 contains 13 residues. From the 5' RACE reads, TCRdb called clonotypes with MiXCR, one entry per CDR3 protein. The table includes some 330,000 distinct CDR3 sequences, 9% to 10% detected once. This clonotype occurred a few times. The V call is TRBV21-1, the J call TRBJ2-7. TRBV21-1 is deemed a pseudogene. This clonotype was sampled from a woman aged 45-59 years in good health. The sequenced material came from naive T cells sorted from blood. CDR3 region: CASSMTATYEQYF. CDR3 coding DNA: TGTGCCAGCAGCATGACGGCCACCTACGAGCAGTACTTC.